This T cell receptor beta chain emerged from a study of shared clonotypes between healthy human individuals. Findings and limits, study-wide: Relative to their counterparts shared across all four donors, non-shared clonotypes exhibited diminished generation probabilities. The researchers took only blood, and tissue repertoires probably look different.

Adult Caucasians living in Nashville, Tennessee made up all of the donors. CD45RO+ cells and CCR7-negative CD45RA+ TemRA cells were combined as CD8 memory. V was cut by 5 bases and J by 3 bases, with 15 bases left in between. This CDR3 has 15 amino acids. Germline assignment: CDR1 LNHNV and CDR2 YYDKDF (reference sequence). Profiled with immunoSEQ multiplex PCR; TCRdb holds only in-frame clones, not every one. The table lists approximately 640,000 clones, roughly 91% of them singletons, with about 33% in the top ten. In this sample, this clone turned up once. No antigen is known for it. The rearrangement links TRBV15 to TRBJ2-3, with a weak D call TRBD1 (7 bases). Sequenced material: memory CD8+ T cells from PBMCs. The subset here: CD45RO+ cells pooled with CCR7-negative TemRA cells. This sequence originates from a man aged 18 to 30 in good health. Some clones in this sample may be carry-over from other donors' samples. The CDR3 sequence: CATSGNRGGTDTQYF. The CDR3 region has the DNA TGTGCCACCAGCGGCAACAGGGGAGGAACAGATACGCAGTATTTT.